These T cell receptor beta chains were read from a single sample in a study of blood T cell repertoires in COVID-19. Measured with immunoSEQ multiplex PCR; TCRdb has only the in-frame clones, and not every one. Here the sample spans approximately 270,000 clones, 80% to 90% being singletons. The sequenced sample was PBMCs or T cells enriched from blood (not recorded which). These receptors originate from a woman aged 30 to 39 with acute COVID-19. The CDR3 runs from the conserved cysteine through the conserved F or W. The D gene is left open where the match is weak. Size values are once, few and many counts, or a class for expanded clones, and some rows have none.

cdr3_nt: TGTGCCAGCAGCTTAATCAGGGGGCATCCCTACGAGCAGTACTTC
cdr3_aa: CASSLIRGHPYEQYF
j_call: TRBJ2-7
clone_size: NA
d_call: TRBD1
cdr3_length: 15
v_call: TRBV11-2

cdr3_nt: TGTGCCAGCAGCCCCACTAGCGGGGAAATCTACAATGAGCAGTTCTTC
cdr3_aa: CASSPTSGEIYNEQFF
j_call: TRBJ2-1
clone_size: NA
d_call: TRBD2
cdr3_length: 16
v_call: TRBV7-9

cdr3_nt: TGCAGCGTTGCCGGGGACTACGAGCAGTACTTC
cdr3_aa: CSVAGDYEQYF
j_call: TRBJ2-7
clone_size: NA
d_call: NA
cdr3_length: 11
v_call: TRBV29-1

cdr3_nt: TGCGCCAGCAGCCAAGGGGCGGGGCAGCCCCAGCATTTT
cdr3_aa: CASSQGAGQPQHF
j_call: TRBJ1-5
clone_size: once
d_call: NA
cdr3_length: 13
v_call: TRBV4-1

cdr3_nt: TGTGCCAGCAGCTCGGTCTACGAGCAGTACTTC
cdr3_aa: CASSSVYEQYF
j_call: TRBJ2-7
clone_size: NA
d_call: NA
cdr3_length: 11
v_call: TRBV7-2

cdr3_nt: TGTGCCAGCTCACCAGGGACTTTTGAGCCCCAGCATTTT
cdr3_aa: CASSPGTFEPQHF
j_call: TRBJ1-5
clone_size: NA
d_call: NA
cdr3_length: 13
v_call: TRBV18

cdr3_nt: TGTGCCAGCAGTTACGGGCAAAAACTGTTTTTT
cdr3_aa: CASSYGQKLFF
j_call: TRBJ1-4
clone_size: once
d_call: NA
cdr3_length: 11
v_call: TRBV6-5

cdr3_nt: TGTGCCAGCAGTCCTGACGCATGGCAGGCCGGCTACACCTTC
cdr3_aa: CASSPDAWQAGYTF
j_call: TRBJ1-2
clone_size: once
d_call: NA
cdr3_length: 14
v_call: TRBV27

cdr3_nt: TGTGCCAGCAGCCCCCTTGGGGGGGATCAGCCCCAGCATTTT
cdr3_aa: CASSPLGGDQPQHF
j_call: TRBJ1-5
clone_size: NA
d_call: NA
cdr3_length: 14
v_call: TRBV7-8

cdr3_nt: TGTGCCAGCAGCCAGACAGGGAACGAGCAGTACTTC
cdr3_aa: CASSQTGNEQYF
j_call: TRBJ2-7
clone_size: NA
d_call: TRBD1
cdr3_length: 12
v_call: TRBV13

cdr3_nt: TGTGCCAGCAGTCAATTATACCTATGGGGCAAAGGGGATGATAATTCACCCCTCCACTTT
cdr3_aa: CASSQLYLWGKGDDNSPLHF
j_call: TRBJ1-6
clone_size: NA
d_call: NA
cdr3_length: 20
v_call: TRBV28

cdr3_nt: TGTGCGGTCGGACACGAGCACCTAATGAACACTGAAGCTTTCTTT
cdr3_aa: CAVGHEHLMNTEAFF
j_call: TRBJ1-1
clone_size: NA
d_call: NA
cdr3_length: 15
v_call: TRBV30

cdr3_nt: TGTGCCAGCAGCGACAGGGGGCTATTGTACTATGGCTACACCTTC
cdr3_aa: CASSDRGLLYYGYTF
j_call: TRBJ1-2
clone_size: NA
d_call: TRBD1
cdr3_length: 15
v_call: TRBV6-5

cdr3_nt: TGTGCCATCAGTGAATCCGGGACAGGGGGCGCTGGGGCCAACGTCCTGACTTTC
cdr3_aa: CAISESGTGGAGANVLTF
j_call: TRBJ2-6
clone_size: NA
d_call: TRBD1
cdr3_length: 18
v_call: TRBV10-3

cdr3_nt: TGCGCCAGCAGCCTCGGGCCGGGACTAGCTTACGAGCAGTACTTC
cdr3_aa: CASSLGPGLAYEQYF
j_call: TRBJ2-7
clone_size: NA
d_call: TRBD2
cdr3_length: 15
v_call: TRBV4-1

cdr3_nt: TGTGCCAGCAGCGCCGACGCCCCGGACAGGGGACTAGCGGGAGCAGATACGCAGTATTTT
cdr3_aa: CASSADAPDRGLAGADTQYF
j_call: TRBJ2-3
clone_size: NA
d_call: TRBD2
cdr3_length: 20
v_call: TRBV9

cdr3_nt: TGCGCCAGCAGTGAGTCGGTCTGGACAGGCAACATCTATGGCTACACCTTC
cdr3_aa: CASSESVWTGNIYGYTF
j_call: TRBJ1-2
clone_size: NA
d_call: TRBD1
cdr3_length: 17
v_call: TRBV10-2

cdr3_nt: TGTGCCAGCTCACCACTGGGGGTGGGCATAAGCGGGAGTCCCTACGAGCAGTACTTC
cdr3_aa: CASSPLGVGISGSPYEQYF
j_call: TRBJ2-7
clone_size: NA
d_call: TRBD2
cdr3_length: 19
v_call: TRBV18

cdr3_nt: TGTGCCAGCAGTTACCTGACAGGGCACACTGAAGCTTTCTTT
cdr3_aa: CASSYLTGHTEAFF
j_call: TRBJ1-1
clone_size: NA
d_call: TRBD1
cdr3_length: 14
v_call: TRBV6-6

cdr3_nt: TGCGCCAGCAGCCTGAGCGGGACAACGACCTATAGCTCCTACAATGAGCAGTTCTTC
cdr3_aa: CASSLSGTTTYSSYNEQFF
j_call: TRBJ2-1
clone_size: NA
d_call: NA
cdr3_length: 19
v_call: TRBV4-3

cdr3_nt: TGCGCCAGCAGCCCGGACAGGGTCGATGGCTACACCTTC
cdr3_aa: CASSPDRVDGYTF
j_call: TRBJ1-2
clone_size: NA
d_call: TRBD1
cdr3_length: 13
v_call: TRBV5-1

cdr3_nt: TGCGCCAGTCTCCTGTCATCGGGCAGACTAGCTCGCGCCGGGGAGCTGTTTTTT
cdr3_aa: CASLLSSGRLARAGELFF
j_call: TRBJ2-2
clone_size: NA
d_call: TRBD2
cdr3_length: 18
v_call: TRBV5-1

cdr3_nt: TGCGCCAGCAGCCAAGAGACGGGACAGGGATATGGCTACACCTTC
cdr3_aa: CASSQETGQGYGYTF
j_call: TRBJ1-2
clone_size: NA
d_call: TRBD1
cdr3_length: 15
v_call: TRBV4-3

cdr3_nt: TGCGCCAGCAGTGGACAGGGGAGTGGAGATACGCAGTATTTT
cdr3_aa: CASSGQGSGDTQYF
j_call: TRBJ2-3
clone_size: NA
d_call: TRBD1
cdr3_length: 14
v_call: TRBV10-1

cdr3_nt: TGTGCCAGCTCCCCTCGTCTAGCTAGCGGGACAACCTACAATGAGCAGTTCTTC
cdr3_aa: CASSPRLASGTTYNEQFF
j_call: TRBJ2-1
clone_size: NA
d_call: TRBD2
cdr3_length: 18
v_call: TRBV18

cdr3_nt: TGTGCCAGCAGGGGGACAATACTAGCGGGAGTTACAGATACGCAGTATTTT
cdr3_aa: CASRGTILAGVTDTQYF
j_call: TRBJ2-3
clone_size: NA
d_call: TRBD2
cdr3_length: 17
v_call: TRBV11-2

cdr3_nt: TGTGCCCCGAAAGCTTCCTACGAGCAGTACTTC
cdr3_aa: CAPKASYEQYF
j_call: TRBJ2-7
clone_size: once
d_call: NA
cdr3_length: 11
v_call: TRBV6-5

cdr3_nt: TGTGCCACCAGTGATTTACAAGTACAGGGGGCAAGACAGTTCTTC
cdr3_aa: CATSDLQVQGARQFF
j_call: TRBJ2-1
clone_size: NA
d_call: TRBD1
cdr3_length: 15
v_call: TRBV24-1

cdr3_nt: TGTGCCAGCAGCACCGTGCTAGAACAAGAAGCCGCAACTAATGAAAAACTGTTTTTT
cdr3_aa: CASSTVLEQEAATNEKLFF
j_call: TRBJ1-4
clone_size: NA
d_call: NA
cdr3_length: 19
v_call: TRBV5-4

cdr3_nt: TGCGCCAGCAGCCAAGATATTGGGGCGAACACTGAAGCTTTCTTT
cdr3_aa: CASSQDIGANTEAFF
j_call: TRBJ1-1
clone_size: NA
d_call: NA
cdr3_length: 15
v_call: TRBV4-3

cdr3_nt: TGTGCCAGTAGTAAGATGGGACTAGCGGGAGTCCTGAGCTCCTACAATGAGCAGTTCTTC
cdr3_aa: CASSKMGLAGVLSSYNEQFF
j_call: TRBJ2-1
clone_size: NA
d_call: TRBD2
cdr3_length: 20
v_call: TRBV19

cdr3_nt: TGTGCCAGCAACCAGGGTTCCAGGGTAGATACGCAGTATTTT
cdr3_aa: CASNQGSRVDTQYF
j_call: TRBJ2-3
clone_size: once
d_call: NA
cdr3_length: 14
v_call: TRBV7-2

cdr3_nt: TGTGCCAGCAGCTTATCTCGGGACTACGAGCAGTACTTC
cdr3_aa: CASSLSRDYEQYF
j_call: TRBJ2-7
clone_size: NA
d_call: NA
cdr3_length: 13
v_call: TRBV7-2

cdr3_nt: TGTGCCTGGAGTCAGGGGCAGAGGAATTCACCCCTCCACTTT
cdr3_aa: CAWSQGQRNSPLHF
j_call: TRBJ1-6
clone_size: few
d_call: NA
cdr3_length: 14
v_call: TRBV30

cdr3_nt: TGTGCCAGCAGTTCCCAATCCGGGACTAGCGGGAGAGGGGAGCTGTTTTTT
cdr3_aa: CASSSQSGTSGRGELFF
j_call: TRBJ2-2
clone_size: once
d_call: TRBD2
cdr3_length: 17
v_call: TRBV27

cdr3_nt: TGCAGCGTTGAGCTGTTACAGGGACGCACCTTC
cdr3_aa: CSVELLQGRTF
j_call: TRBJ1-2
clone_size: NA
d_call: NA
cdr3_length: 11
v_call: TRBV29-1

cdr3_nt: TGTGCCAGCAGCGTCCGACTGGACTCCTACGAGCAGTACTTC
cdr3_aa: CASSVRLDSYEQYF
j_call: TRBJ2-7
clone_size: NA
d_call: NA
cdr3_length: 14
v_call: TRBV9

cdr3_nt: TGTGCCAGCAGCACGAGACAGGGCAATGAGCAGTTCTTC
cdr3_aa: CASSTRQGNEQFF
j_call: TRBJ2-1
clone_size: NA
d_call: TRBD1
cdr3_length: 13
v_call: TRBV12-3/TRBV12-4

cdr3_nt: TGTGCCAGCAGGGGACAGGGGCTCCGCCTCCACGAGCAGTACTTC
cdr3_aa: CASRGQGLRLHEQYF
j_call: TRBJ2-7
clone_size: NA
d_call: TRBD1
cdr3_length: 15
v_call: TRBV6-5

cdr3_nt: TGTGCCATCAGCGACAACAGGTTTGGCGAAAAACTGTTTTTT
cdr3_aa: CAISDNRFGEKLFF
j_call: TRBJ1-4
clone_size: NA
d_call: NA
cdr3_length: 14
v_call: TRBV10-3

cdr3_nt: TGTGCCAGCAGTCCTCAGGGGGTCGCTGAAGCTTTCTTT
cdr3_aa: CASSPQGVAEAFF
j_call: TRBJ1-1
clone_size: NA
d_call: TRBD1
cdr3_length: 13
v_call: TRBV2

cdr3_nt: TGTGCCAGCAGCCCCCCCGGTAGCGTAGGCACAGATACGCAGTATTTT
cdr3_aa: CASSPPGSVGTDTQYF
j_call: TRBJ2-3
clone_size: NA
d_call: NA
cdr3_length: 16
v_call: TRBV9

cdr3_nt: TGTGCCAGCAGCTTAGCGGGCCCAAACACCATATATTTT
cdr3_aa: CASSLAGPNTIYF
j_call: TRBJ1-3
clone_size: NA
d_call: NA
cdr3_length: 13
v_call: TRBV7-9

cdr3_nt: TGTGCCAGCAGGGAGGGGACCGTCTACGAGCAGTACTTC
cdr3_aa: CASREGTVYEQYF
j_call: TRBJ2-7
clone_size: NA
d_call: NA
cdr3_length: 13
v_call: TRBV28

cdr3_nt: TGTGCCAGCAGCCGGAGTGGCCTTAATTCACCCCTCCACTTT
cdr3_aa: CASSRSGLNSPLHF
j_call: TRBJ1-6
clone_size: NA
d_call: NA
cdr3_length: 14
v_call: TRBV7-6

cdr3_nt: TGTGCCAGCAAACCCGGGACAGCGAACTATGGCTACACCTTC
cdr3_aa: CASKPGTANYGYTF
j_call: TRBJ1-2
clone_size: once
d_call: TRBD1
cdr3_length: 14
v_call: TRBV6-5

cdr3_nt: TGCAGTGCTAGTGGCACATTGATCGCGAACACCGGGGAGCTGTTTTTT
cdr3_aa: CSASGTLIANTGELFF
j_call: TRBJ2-2
clone_size: NA
d_call: NA
cdr3_length: 16
v_call: TRBV20-1

cdr3_nt: TGTGCCAGCAGCCGTACCGGGAGCGGTCCCAATCAGCCCCAGCATTTT
cdr3_aa: CASSRTGSGPNQPQHF
j_call: TRBJ1-5
clone_size: NA
d_call: NA
cdr3_length: 16
v_call: TRBV3-1/TRBV3-2

cdr3_nt: TGTGCCTGGAGTGTTCCTAGCCCTGGCACAGATACGCAGTATTTT
cdr3_aa: CAWSVPSPGTDTQYF
j_call: TRBJ2-3
clone_size: NA
d_call: NA
cdr3_length: 15
v_call: TRBV30

cdr3_nt: TGTGCCAGCACCAAAAGGAGGACAGGGAGCCAAGAGACCCAGTACTTC
cdr3_aa: CASTKRRTGSQETQYF
j_call: TRBJ2-5
clone_size: NA
d_call: NA
cdr3_length: 16
v_call: TRBV21-1

cdr3_nt: TGTGCCAGCAGTTCGGGACAGGGCTACGAGCAGTACTTC
cdr3_aa: CASSSGQGYEQYF
j_call: TRBJ2-7
clone_size: NA
d_call: TRBD1
cdr3_length: 13
v_call: TRBV28

cdr3_nt: TGTGCCAGCAGCGCGACCGGGACTAGCGGGTCAAATGAGCAGTTCTTC
cdr3_aa: CASSATGTSGSNEQFF
j_call: TRBJ2-1
clone_size: NA
d_call: TRBD2
cdr3_length: 16
v_call: TRBV9

cdr3_nt: TGTGCCAGCTCACCGGACAGGTCTAATGAAAAACTGTTTTTT
cdr3_aa: CASSPDRSNEKLFF
j_call: TRBJ1-4
clone_size: NA
d_call: TRBD1
cdr3_length: 14
v_call: TRBV18

cdr3_nt: TGTGCCAGCCGCCCGGGACTAGCGGGAGATGAGCAGTTCTTC
cdr3_aa: CASRPGLAGDEQFF
j_call: TRBJ2-1
clone_size: NA
d_call: TRBD2
cdr3_length: 14
v_call: TRBV6-5

cdr3_nt: TGTGCCAGCAGTTCCGGGACAGGGTACTACGAGCAGTACTTC
cdr3_aa: CASSSGTGYYEQYF
j_call: TRBJ2-7
clone_size: NA
d_call: TRBD1
cdr3_length: 14
v_call: TRBV2

cdr3_nt: TGTGCCAGCAGTTACTCGAAGGGGTACGAGCAGTACTTC
cdr3_aa: CASSYSKGYEQYF
j_call: TRBJ2-7
clone_size: few
d_call: NA
cdr3_length: 13
v_call: TRBV6-2/TRBV6-3

cdr3_nt: TGTGCCATCAGTGCGGACATCTCACGCACAGCCCAGCATTTT
cdr3_aa: CAISADISRTAQHF
j_call: TRBJ1-5
clone_size: once
d_call: NA
cdr3_length: 14
v_call: TRBV10-3

cdr3_nt: TGCGCCACCGGGACTTCGAACACCGGGGAGCTGTTTTTT
cdr3_aa: CATGTSNTGELFF
j_call: TRBJ2-2
clone_size: NA
d_call: NA
cdr3_length: 13
v_call: TRBV10-1

cdr3_nt: TGCAGCGTTGATGACAGGGCTGGAAACACCATATATTTT
cdr3_aa: CSVDDRAGNTIYF
j_call: TRBJ1-3
clone_size: NA
d_call: TRBD1
cdr3_length: 13
v_call: TRBV29-1

cdr3_nt: TGTGCCAGCAGCGTAGAAGGGGGTACTGGAAACACCATATATTTT
cdr3_aa: CASSVEGGTGNTIYF
j_call: TRBJ1-3
clone_size: NA
d_call: NA
cdr3_length: 15
v_call: TRBV9